This record looks at one T cell receptor (beta chain) sequence and its context. Its antigen remains unknown. This sample was included in a study of T cell responses to AZD1222 COVID-19 vaccine. The study's findings and limits: Reports say nearly half of spike-specific TCRs go after unmutated variant regions.

Germline CDR1 and CDR2: MNHEY and SVGEGT. This CDR3 spans 14 amino acids. Between the trimmed V and J ends, which lost 4 bases and 1 base, there was a span of 10 bases. This table comes from immunoSEQ multiplex PCR, and its TCRdb copy is limited to in-frame clones, with some not included. The data show over 95,000 clones, roughly nine tenths seen once. This rearrangement joins TRBV6-2 or TRBV6-3 to TRBJ1-1; D is perhaps TRBD1 (5 bases). This TCR came from an adult in good health. This specimen was peripheral blood, taken on day 0 of AZD1222 vaccination. The CDR3: CASSWLTENTEAFF. In nucleotides, the CDR3 is TGTGCCAGCAGTTGGCTGACAGAGAACACTGAAGCTTTCTTT.